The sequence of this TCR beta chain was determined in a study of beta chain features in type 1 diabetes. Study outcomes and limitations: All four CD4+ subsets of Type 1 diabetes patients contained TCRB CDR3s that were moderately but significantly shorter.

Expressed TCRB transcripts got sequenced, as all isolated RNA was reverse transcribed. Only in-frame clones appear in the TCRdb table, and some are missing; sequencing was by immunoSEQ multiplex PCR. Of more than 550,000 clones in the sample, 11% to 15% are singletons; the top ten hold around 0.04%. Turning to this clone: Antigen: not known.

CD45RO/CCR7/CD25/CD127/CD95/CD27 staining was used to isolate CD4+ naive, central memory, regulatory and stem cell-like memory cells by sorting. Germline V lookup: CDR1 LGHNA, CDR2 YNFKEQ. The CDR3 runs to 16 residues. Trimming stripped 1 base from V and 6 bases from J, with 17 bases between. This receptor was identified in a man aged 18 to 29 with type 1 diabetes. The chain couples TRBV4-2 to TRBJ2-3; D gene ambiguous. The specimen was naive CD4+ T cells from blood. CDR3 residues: CASSQGGPVLLDTQYF. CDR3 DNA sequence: TGTGCCAGCAGCCAAGGGGGTCCAGTTCTACTGGATACGCAGTATTTT.